The entry below gives a single T cell receptor (beta chain) sequence along with its context. Its antigen is not yet known. Base qualities are missing; no much larger clone stands one base away. Receptor amplification or capture employed the immunoSEQ multiplex PCR assay. For most patients, genomic DNA was isolated with the Qiagen DNeasy Blood and Tissue Kit and shipped frozen to Adaptive Biotechnologies for TCR sequencing. Adaptive Biotechnologies carried out high-throughput TCR-beta CDR3 sequencing of genomic DNA for most patients. As for how the authors treated the data: TCR sequencing data were retrieved from Adaptive's ImmunoSEQ software for 15 to 20 patients, whereas three other patients were processed with MiXCR and VDJtools. CD4 versus CD8 sorting errors were corrected by removing sequences found in both subsets at a frequency ratio below 5:1. CDR3 nucleotide sequences shared between donor and recipient were removed because their origin could not be assigned. At least 2-fold expansion over unstimulated cells and a minimum CFSE-low frequency of 0.002% (template counts) or 0.001% (read counts) were required for clones to be classified as alloreactive. Mappable clones were those detected in sequenced pre-transplant spleen, lymph node, or MLR CFSE-low populations of the donor or recipient. Cumulative frequency of alloreactive clones was calculated as a percentage of all sequences weighted by copy number. This is the immuneACCESS table as TCRdb keeps it, with only in-frame sequences that have V and J called. A part of the clones is gone; compared with another copy, unresolved V genes explain less than half, and the rest is unexplained. The V and J calls and clone size were taken over from that table, and D and trimming were inferred from the DNA. The sample table holds around 99,000 clones, of which roughly 91% were seen once. The ten largest clones capture 1.5% to 2.5% of the sample.

The sample belongs to a study of graft-versus-host responses after intestinal transplantation (TCRdb year 2021). In the study overall: The transplants that recipients received were multivisceral, liver-intestinal, or isolated intestinal. Every recipient was given anti-thymocyte globulin induction, then maintenance tacrolimus and steroids for around three years. Bulk TCR-beta CDR3 sequencing was used to track graft-versus-host and host-versus-graft alloreactive T cell clones in the graft, circulation and bone marrow after intestinal transplantation. Alloreactive clones were identified by sequencing pre-transplant mixed lymphocyte reaction products and comparing these products with unstimulated pre-transplant donor and recipient T cells. A cohort of about 26 intestinal transplant recipients, including one retransplant, was enrolled, and a few patients lacking pretransplant specimens were excluded. A peak of at least 4% donor T cells among recipient peripheral blood mononuclear cells was the definition used for donor T cell macrochimerism. Samples from a few later patients were sequenced in-house on an Illumina MiSeq with MiXCR processing rather than by the commercial service. The investigation overall reported the following: Conclusions were limited by the relatively low number and heterogeneity of intestinal transplant patients. Early after transplant, peak levels of circulating GvH clones were found to be associated with declines in HvG clones. In patients with donor T cell macrochimerism, the allografts had high GvH to HvG T cell clonal ratios. GvH clones turned up in recipient bone marrow, with some appearing earlier in ileal mucosa or blood, a pattern consistent with an intestinal mucosal origin.

This specimen's time point label, interpreted: cells obtained before transplantation from donor or recipient. CD3+CD4+ and CD3+CD8+ populations were FACS-sorted from unstimulated pre-transplant donor and recipient cells taken from spleen or lymph nodes. The germline V gene specifies SGHDN as CDR1 and FVKESK as CDR2. V is reduced by 1 base and J by 2 bases, leaving a spacing of 5 bases between them. Reading from cysteine to phenylalanine, the CDR3 counts 13 amino acids. The kept DNA is CDR3 alone, 39 bases in frame from the first base. This TCR was sampled from a human donor who received an intestinal transplant. This sequence uses TRBV14 and TRBJ1-2; TRBD1 could be the D gene, as 5 bases match. The material sequenced was unstimulated CD8+ T cells sorted from spleen or lymph node cells, taken before intestinal transplant. The nucleotide sequence is TGTGCCAGCAGCCAAGGGGGCAACTATGGCTACACCTTC. This sequence encodes CASSQGGNYGYTF. The full variable domain, with segments outside the CDR3 supplied by the reference TRBV14 and TRBJ1-2 proteins, appears as EAGVTQFPSHSVIEKGQTVTLRCDPISGHDNLYWYRRVMGKEIKFLLHFVKESKQDESGMPNNRFLAERTGGTYSTLKVQPAELEDSGVYFCASSQGGNYGYTFGSGTRLTVV.